The 24 T cell receptor beta chains in this list originate from one sample, sequenced in a study of blood T cell repertoires in COVID-19. Profiling relied on immunoSEQ multiplex PCR, and the TCRdb table lists in-frame clones only, not all of them. In the table there are some 87,000 clones, 80% of which are singletons. Material for sequencing was peripheral blood. These receptors came from a man aged 45-65 years who had recovered from COVID-19.

This chain joins TRBV25-1 and TRBJ2-3; 8 bases are shared with TRBD2. CDR3 size: 14 residues. The trim removed 2 bases at V and 4 bases at J, leaving 2 bases unmatched. Per germline, CDR1 MGHDK and CDR2 SYGVNS. The CDR3 nucleotides read TGTGCCAGCAGTGAAGGCGGGAGGTCAGATACGCAGTATTTT. Amino acid sequence: CASSEGGRSDTQYF.

Here the CDR3 DNA reads TGTGCCAGCAGTTACGGGACAGGGGTGGGCAATCAGCCCCAGCATTTT. Protein sequence: CASSYGTGVGNQPQHF. The genes are TRBV6-2 or TRBV6-3 and TRBJ1-5, with 10 positions matching TRBD1. Looked up from germline, CDR1 is MNHEY and CDR2 is SVGEGT. V lost 2 bases to trimming and J lost 2 bases; unmatched junction nucleotides: 3. The CDR3 covers 16 residues.

The chain has TRBV2 and TRBJ1-1; tentative D call: TRBD1 (6 bases). This CDR3 has 16 residues. Trimming took 6 bases from V and 1 from J, leaving 18 bases between them. Germline CDR1 is SNHLY and CDR2 is FYNNEI. The CDR3 bases are TGTGCCAGCAGATCTTTCGAAGGACAGAAGAACACTGAAGCTTTCTTT. It codes for CASRSFEGQKNTEAFF.

Many counts were recorded for this clone. The J gene is TRBJ2-2, the V gene TRBV7-9, with D possibly matching TRBD2 (6 bases). Germline V lookup: CDR1 SEHNR, CDR2 FQNEAQ (reference sequence). Trimming took off 6 bases at V and 2 bases at J, with 13 bases between the two ends. The CDR3 has 15 residues. In DNA, the CDR3 is TGTGCCAGCAGGCCCGGGACTGCTAACACCGGGGAGCTGTTTTTT. Translating it yields CASRPGTANTGELFF.

The gene calls are TRBV7-2 and TRBJ2-2, with 9 bases lining up with TRBD1. Germline CDR1 SGHTA, CDR2 FQGNSA. This CDR3 region has 15 residues. The ends lost 5 bases at V and 8 bases at J; junction bases unmatched: 9. CDR3 coding DNA: TGTGCCAGCAGCCTTCGACAGGGGGGTTCTGGGGAGCTGTTTTTT. Its protein product is CASSLRQGGSGELFF.

The CDR3 sequence: CASSLDGTGREETQYF. The CDR3 DNA reads TGCGCCAGCAGCTTGGACGGGACAGGGAGGGAAGAGACCCAGTACTTC. The rearrangement joins TRBV5-1 to TRBJ2-5, with 9 bases that match TRBD1. Per the germline V gene, CDR1 is SGHRS and CDR2 is YFSETQ. Unmatched junction bases numbered 6, after V lost 0 bases and J lost 3 bases. This CDR3 region has 16 residues.

V usage is TRBV27 and J usage is TRBJ1-1; no definite D call. V lost 5 bases to trimming and J lost 7 bases, with 8 bases between them. Germline CDR1 MNHEY, CDR2 SMNVEV (reference sequence). This CDR3 region has 11 residues. The CDR3: CASSDGYEAFF. The CDR3 nucleotides are TGTGCCAGCAGTGACGGGTATGAAGCTTTCTTT.

This clone occurred once. The chain joins TRBV6-5 to TRBJ2-3; 8 bases agree with TRBD2. V dropped 0 bases and J dropped 5; count of bases not matched to a gene: 4. The CDR3 loop spans 15 amino acids. Germline values: CDR1 MNHEY, CDR2 SVGAGI. The CDR3 reads CASSYSPLAGDTQYF. CDR3 DNA: TGTGCCAGCAGTTACTCGCCTCTAGCGGGAGATACGCAGTATTTT.

CDR3 amino acids: CAISQDYNEQFF. DNA of the CDR3: TGTGCCATCAGTCAGGACTACAATGAGCAGTTCTTC. This chain links TRBV10-3 with TRBJ2-1; D unclear. There are 12 residues in the CDR3. The germline gives CDR1 ENHRY, CDR2 SYGVKD. V shed 5 bases and J shed 3 bases, with 5 bases lying between them.

The chain carries TRBV2 and TRBJ2-3, with 9 bases lining up with TRBD1. In germline, CDR1 is SNHLY, CDR2 FYNNEI. The CDR3 extends over 17 amino acids. V lost 4 bases and J lost 4; bases outside the gene matches: 12. CDR3 region: CASSALIGQGIADTQYF. The CDR3 DNA follows: TGTGCCAGCAGTGCTCTTATAGGACAGGGGATTGCAGATACGCAGTATTTT.

As DNA, the CDR3 is TGTGCCACCAGTGAGGACAGTTTTTATGGCTACACCTTC. Amino acids: CATSEDSFYGYTF. The chain combines TRBV24-1 with TRBJ1-2; TRBD1 is a possible D gene (6 bases). The CDR3 has 13 residues. With 4 bases removed from V and 5 bases from J, the gap between germline ends came to 10 bases. The germline gives CDR1 KGHDR, CDR2 SFDVKD.

This clone came up a few times. The chain uses TRBV29-1 and TRBJ2-5; TRBD2 matches 7 bases. The J segment lost 5 bases and the V segment lost 4 bases, leaving 4 bases of the junction unmatched. The CDR3 extends over 12 amino acids. Germline V gene sequence: CDR1 SQVTM, CDR2 ANQGSEA. CDR3 protein: CSVGGGFETQYF. The CDR3 nucleotides read TGCAGCGTTGGGGGGGGTTTTGAGACCCAGTACTTC.

This CDR3 reads CASIRRGTSGTTDTQYF. The CDR3 coding sequence is TGTGCCAGCATTCGCCGGGGGACTAGCGGGACCACAGATACGCAGTATTTT. The J gene is TRBJ2-3, the V gene TRBV6-6; 13 bases align to TRBD2. V trimming: 7 bases; J trimming: 2 bases; junction bases outside the gene matches: 9. CDR1 and CDR2 from the germline V gene are MNHNY and SVGAGI (reference sequence). CDR3 length: 17 residues.

The chain joins TRBV2 to TRBJ1-1; 9 nucleotides agree with TRBD1. The germline V gene has CDR1 SNHLY and CDR2 FYNNEI. V gave up 6 bases and J gave up 1 base; unmatched junction bases: 6. There are 15 residues in the CDR3. CDR3 coding DNA: TGTGCCAGCAGCAGAGACAGGGGGAAGAACACTGAAGCTTTCTTT. The encoded protein is CASSRDRGKNTEAFF.

V gene TRBV2 combines with J gene TRBJ2-7; weak D call: TRBD2 (6 bases). Deletions cut 3 bases from V and 1 base from J, with 7 bases between. The CDR3 sequence is 13 residues long. Germline CDR1 SNHLY, CDR2 FYNNEI. CDR3 sequence reads: CASSEGLSYEQYF. The CDR3 coding sequence is TGTGCCAGCAGTGAGGGACTGTCCTACGAGCAGTACTTC.

The chain links TRBV7-2 to TRBJ2-1, with 8 bases that match TRBD2. Trimming cost V 4 bases and J 6 bases; bases outside gene matches: 11. The CDR3 extends over 16 amino acids. Germline-derived CDR1 and CDR2 are SGHTA and FQGNSA. The CDR3 DNA is TGTGCCAGCAGCTCCCTGGGGAGCGGGAGTATCAATGAGCAGTTCTTC. It specifies CASSSLGSGSINEQFF.

CDR3 DNA: TGTGCCAGCAGTGGGCCGGGGGAGTTCACTGAAGCTTTCTTT. Protein sequence: CASSGPGEFTEAFF. The V gene is TRBV28, the J gene TRBJ1-1; possible D gene TRBD1, 5 bases. The V end was cut by 5 bases, the J end by 4 bases, with 14 bases between. The CDR3 has 14 amino acids. The germline V gene has CDR1 MDHEN and CDR2 SYDVKM.

The V and J genes are TRBV19 and TRBJ2-1, with D possibly matching TRBD2 (6 bases). This CDR3 comprises 15 residues. The germline CDR1 and CDR2 sequences are LNHDA and SQIVND (reference sequence). V was shortened by 4 bases and J by 5 bases, with 15 bases between the two germline ends. The chain's CDR3 is CASSTGGQVDNEQFF. DNA of the CDR3: TGTGCCAGTAGTACCGGGGGTCAAGTTGACAATGAGCAGTTCTTC.

The chain couples TRBV24-1 to TRBJ2-2; D possibly corresponds to TRBD2 (5 bases). The germline V gene has CDR1 KGHDR and CDR2 SFDVKD. The V end lost 5 bases, the J end lost 4 bases, and 10 bases lay between the germline ends. CDR3 length: 14 residues. CDR3 DNA: TGTGCCACCAGTGCCCGGGATTTCACCGGGGAGCTGTTTTTT. Translated: CATSARDFTGELFF.

Only a few counts were recorded for this clone. The rearrangement uses TRBV6-1 and TRBJ1-1; D gene uncertain. V dropped 5 bases and J dropped 3 bases, with 10 bases sitting between them. The length of the CDR3 is 13 residues. Germline assignment: CDR1 MNHNS and CDR2 SASEGT. The CDR3 DNA follows: TGTGCCAGCAGTCAATCCGACTACACTGAAGCTTTCTTT. The encoded protein is CASSQSDYTEAFF.

The V gene is TRBV29-1, the J gene TRBJ1-3; 8 bases match TRBD1. Germline CDR1 and CDR2: SQVTM and ANQGSEA. Trimming cost V 6 bases and J 4 bases; bases outside gene matches: 5. The CDR3 spans 13 residues. The CDR3 spells CSVNRGEGNTIYF. Here the CDR3 DNA reads TGCAGCGTCAACAGGGGGGAAGGAAACACCATATATTTT.

The V and J genes are TRBV4-2 and TRBJ2-7; TRBD2 is a possible D gene (5 bases). V was clipped by 1 base and J by 3 bases, with 10 bases between them. The length of the CDR3 is 14 residues. CDR1 is LGHNA and CDR2 is YNFKEQ in the germline V gene. The CDR3 sequence is CASSQASGLYEQYF. The CDR3 DNA follows: TGTGCCAGCAGCCAAGCTTCAGGACTCTACGAGCAGTACTTC.

This clone was recorded once. The genes are TRBV6-2 or TRBV6-3 and TRBJ2-3; 9 bases align to TRBD2. Losses at the gene ends were 5 bases for V and 6 bases for J; bases not matched to a gene: 6. The CDR3 sequence is 14 residues long. Germline CDR1 is MNHEY and CDR2 is SVGEGT. CDR3 protein: CASSRAGGGDTQYF. CDR3 DNA: TGTGCCAGCAGTAGAGCGGGAGGAGGGGATACGCAGTATTTT.

The V call is TRBV5-6, the J call TRBJ2-1; possibly TRBD1 for D (5 bases). Trimming took 4 bases from V and 8 from J, leaving 13 bases between them. CDR3 length: 13 amino acids. Germline CDR1 and CDR2: SGHDT and YYEEEE. The chain's CDR3 is CASSIGHTYEQFF. The CDR3 coding sequence is TGTGCCAGCAGCATCGGACACACGTATGAGCAGTTCTTC.